This note documents a single TCR beta chain sequence. What it binds is not known. The trim removed 1 base at V and 3 bases at J, leaving 4 bases unmatched. This CDR3 contains 16 residues. Germline CDR1 KGHDR, CDR2 SFDVKD. Libraries for TCRalpha and TCRbeta carried sample barcodes and unique molecular identifiers via 5'RACE. From the 5' RACE reads, TCRdb called clonotypes with MiXCR, one entry per CDR3 protein. The sample has around 200,000 distinct CDR3 sequences; 27% are singletons. This record comes from a study of T-cell memory formation after mild COVID-19. Points from the study as a whole: Mainly CM and EM harbored the contracting CD4+ clones; mainly EMRA harbored the CD8+ ones.

The chain carries TRBV24-1 and TRBJ2-2; 7 positions match TRBD2. Sequencing was carried out using PBMCs or a T cell subset sorted from them (not recorded which). The sequence came from an adult woman who had mild COVID-19 (a few samples of this study predate the infection). Cell type and time point are not known. This chain's CDR3 is CATSDLSGEYTGELFF. CDR3 nucleotides: TGTGCCACCAGTGATTTAAGCGGGGAGTACACCGGGGAGCTGTTTTTT.